This TCR beta chain was profiled in a study of human T cells and chemical hapten exposure (dated by TCRdb to the early 2020s). With respect to the entire study: The libraries were sequenced as a pool, and the TCR yield per sample differed mostly because of small variations in library volumes within the pool. In alopecia patients, the study followed how the peripheral blood TCR repertoire changed in vivo over primary and secondary sensitization to diphenylcyclopropenone (DPC), a hapten. Both TCR alpha and TCR beta chains were sequenced from each blood RNA sample.

What the work shows at the level of the full study, not this receptor alone: After repeated subsampling, the strength of the expansion versus patch-test correlation and the threshold at which it became significant changed. The number of TCRs above 1 in 1000 frequency did not change with DPC sensitization; there was no evidence of global repertoire structure alterations.

Preparation of the library involved RACE. The instrument was a NextSeq 500. Library preparation attached unique molecular identifiers to individual cDNA molecules for quantitative, reproducible TCR counting. The published analysis was carried out like this. The median number of TCRs per sample was roughly 98,000, ranging from about 23,224 to 750,000. V, J and CDR3 annotation of the TCR reads was performed with the Decombinator software suite. To make PS versus PT1 abundance plots, every sample was subsampled to the same number of TCRs (28,000). TCRs were defined as expanded if absent before sensitization and observed at least eight times at the 2-week time point. TCRdb handled the public reads itself, with Q25 trimming in fastp and clone calling in MiXCR, and kept productive beta chains. Identical CDR3 proteins give one entry, which carries the most common genes and DNA. The V and J calls and clone size come from TCRdb's table, not from the authors' own analysis. The sample table lists around 80,000 distinct CDR3 sequences, 8.6% of them with a count of one. The ten largest clonotypes hold under 2% of the sample.

The CDR3 covers 12 residues, taking in both the cysteine and the phenylalanine. CDR3 DNA only is kept here, 36 bases in frame from base 1. Based on the germline V gene (reference sequence), the CDR1 and CDR2 sequences are DFQATT and SNEGSKA. Deletion took 6 bases off V and 3 bases off J, with a span of 11 bases between the germline ends. This clonotype was counted at least ten times. Its antigen is unknown. No quality values exist for individual bases; no much larger clone is one base distant. The intended sense of this specimen's time point label: healthy volunteer bleed at 6 weeks. Total RNA was extracted from unfractionated whole blood that had been collected in Tempus Blood RNA tubes. As TCR sequencing controls, several healthy volunteers were used, with blood taken at day 0, 2 weeks and 6 weeks.

This receptor was taken from a male donor in good health. Some clones in this sample may be carry-over from other donors' samples. The sample comprised whole blood. The chain couples TRBV20-1 to TRBJ1-1, with the D gene not clear enough to name. Here is the DNA: TGCAGTGCGACCAGGTCGGACACTGAAGCTTTCTTT. This is translated as CSATRSDTEAFF.